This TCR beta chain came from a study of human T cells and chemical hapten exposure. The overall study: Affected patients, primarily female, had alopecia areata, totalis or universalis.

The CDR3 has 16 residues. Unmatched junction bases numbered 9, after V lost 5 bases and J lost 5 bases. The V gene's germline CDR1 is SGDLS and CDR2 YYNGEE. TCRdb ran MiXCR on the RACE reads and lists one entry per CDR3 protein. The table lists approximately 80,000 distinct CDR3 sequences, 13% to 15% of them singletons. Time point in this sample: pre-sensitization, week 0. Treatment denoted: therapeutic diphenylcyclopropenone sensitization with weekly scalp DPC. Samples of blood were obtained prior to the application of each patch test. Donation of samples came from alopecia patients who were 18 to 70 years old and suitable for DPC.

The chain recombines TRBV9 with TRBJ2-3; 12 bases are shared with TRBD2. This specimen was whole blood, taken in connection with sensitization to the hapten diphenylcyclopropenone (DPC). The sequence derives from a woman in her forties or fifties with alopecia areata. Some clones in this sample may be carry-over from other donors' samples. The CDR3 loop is CASSRTLAGGRDTQYF. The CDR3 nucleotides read TGTGCCAGCAGTCGTACACTAGCGGGAGGCAGAGATACGCAGTATTTT.